The T cell receptor (beta chain) described here comes from a study of control samples from healthy donors and cancer patients. Data came from immunoSEQ multiplex PCR; TCRdb stores just in-frame clones and leaves some out. The sample holds tens of thousands of clones, around nine tenths seen once. Germline CDR1 reads SNHLY; CDR2 reads FYNNEI. The CDR3 consists of 14 residues. Trimming shortened V by 3 bases and J by 0 bases, and 8 bases separated the two germline ends. The receptor comes from a man aged 30 to 39 with colorectal cancer. V and J are TRBV2 and TRBJ1-1, with D unclear. Material for sequencing was PBMCs. DNA for the CDR3: TGTGCCAGCAGTGAGAAGCTCTTGAACACTGAAGCTTTCTTT. It codes for CASSEKLLNTEAFF.